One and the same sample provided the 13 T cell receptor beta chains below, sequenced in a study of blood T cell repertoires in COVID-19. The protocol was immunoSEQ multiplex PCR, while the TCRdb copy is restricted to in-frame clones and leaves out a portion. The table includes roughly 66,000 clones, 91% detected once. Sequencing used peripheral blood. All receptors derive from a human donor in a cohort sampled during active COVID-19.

In nucleotides, the CDR3 is TGTGCCAGCAGCCCGACAGGGCCTCCCTATAATTCACCCCTCCACTTT. Translated, it gives CASSPTGPPYNSPLHF. V gene TRBV7-3 combines with J gene TRBJ1-6; TRBD1 agrees at 7 bases. Germline CDR1 is SGHTA and CDR2 is FQGTGA. The CDR3 consists of 16 residues. V shed 5 bases and J 2 bases; nucleotides not matched to a gene: 6.

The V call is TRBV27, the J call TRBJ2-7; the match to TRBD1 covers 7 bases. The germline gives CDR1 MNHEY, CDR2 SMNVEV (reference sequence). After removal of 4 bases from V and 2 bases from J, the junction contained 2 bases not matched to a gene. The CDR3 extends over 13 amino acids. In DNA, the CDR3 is TGTGCCAGCAGTTACGGACAGGCCTACGAGCAGTACTTC. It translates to CASSYGQAYEQYF.

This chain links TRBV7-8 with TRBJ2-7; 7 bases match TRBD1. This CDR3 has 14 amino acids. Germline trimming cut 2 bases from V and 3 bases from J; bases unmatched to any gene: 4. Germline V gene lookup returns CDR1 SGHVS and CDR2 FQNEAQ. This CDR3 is CASSLTGDIYEQYF. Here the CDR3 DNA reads TGTGCCAGCAGCTTAACAGGGGACATCTACGAGCAGTACTTC. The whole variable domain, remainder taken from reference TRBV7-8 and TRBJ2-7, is GAGVSQSPRYKVAKRGQDVALRCDPISGHVSLFWYQQALGQGPEFLTYFQNEAQLDKSGLPSDRFFAERPEGSVSTLKIQRTQQEDSAVYLCASSLTGDIYEQYFGPGTRLTVT.

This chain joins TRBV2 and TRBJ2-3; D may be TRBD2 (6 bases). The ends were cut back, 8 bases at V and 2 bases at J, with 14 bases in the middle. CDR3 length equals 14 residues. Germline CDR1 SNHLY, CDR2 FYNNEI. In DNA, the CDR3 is TGTGCCAGCCGCCGGGACTCCAACACAGATACGCAGTATTTT. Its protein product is CASRRDSNTDTQYF.

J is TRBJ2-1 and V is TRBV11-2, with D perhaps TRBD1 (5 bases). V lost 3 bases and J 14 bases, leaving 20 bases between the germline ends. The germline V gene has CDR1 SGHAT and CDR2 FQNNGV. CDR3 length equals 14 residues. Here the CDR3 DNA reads TGTGCCAGCAGCTTGGCGGCAGGGAATAGAATAAAGTTCTTC. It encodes CASSLAAGNRIKFF.

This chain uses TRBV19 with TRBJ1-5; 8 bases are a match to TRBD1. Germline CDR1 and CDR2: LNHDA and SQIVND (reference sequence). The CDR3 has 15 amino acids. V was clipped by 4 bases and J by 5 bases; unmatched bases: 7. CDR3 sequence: CASSTSGQEYQPQHF. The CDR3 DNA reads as TGTGCCAGTAGTACTTCGGGACAGGAATATCAGCCCCAGCATTTT.

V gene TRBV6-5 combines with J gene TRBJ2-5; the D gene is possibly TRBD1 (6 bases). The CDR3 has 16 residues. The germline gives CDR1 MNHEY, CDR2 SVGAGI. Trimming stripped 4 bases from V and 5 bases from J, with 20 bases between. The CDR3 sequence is CASSSLGQFGIETQYF. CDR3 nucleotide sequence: TGTGCCAGCAGTTCCCTGGGACAATTTGGGATTGAGACCCAGTACTTC.

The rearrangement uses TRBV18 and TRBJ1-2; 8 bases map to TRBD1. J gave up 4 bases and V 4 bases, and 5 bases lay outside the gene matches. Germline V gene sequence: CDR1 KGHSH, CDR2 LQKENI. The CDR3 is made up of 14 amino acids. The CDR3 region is CASSRQGTSYGYTF. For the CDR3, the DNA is TGTGCCAGCTCACGACAGGGGACCTCCTATGGCTACACCTTC.

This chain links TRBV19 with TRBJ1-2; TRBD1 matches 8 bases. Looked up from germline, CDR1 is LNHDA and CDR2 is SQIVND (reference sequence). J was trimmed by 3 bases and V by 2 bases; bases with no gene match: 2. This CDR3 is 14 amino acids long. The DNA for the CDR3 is TGTGCCAGTAGTATACGGGGACAGGACTATGGCTACACCTTC. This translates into CASSIRGQDYGYTF.

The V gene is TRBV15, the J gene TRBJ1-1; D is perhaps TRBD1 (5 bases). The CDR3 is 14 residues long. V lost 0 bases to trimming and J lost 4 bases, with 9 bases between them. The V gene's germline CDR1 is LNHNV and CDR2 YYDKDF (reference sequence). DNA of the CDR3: TGTGCCACCAGCAGAGACAGGGTGGGCACTGAAGCTTTCTTT. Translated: CATSRDRVGTEAFF.

Written as DNA, the CDR3 is TGTGCCAGTAGCGACCCCGGGTATAACACTGAAGCTTTCTTT. Its translation is CASSDPGYNTEAFF. The rearrangement uses TRBV19 and TRBJ1-1, with no clear D. Germline V CDR1 and CDR2: LNHDA, SQIVND (reference sequence). Deletions cut 6 bases from V and 2 bases from J, with 13 bases between. The CDR3 has 14 residues.

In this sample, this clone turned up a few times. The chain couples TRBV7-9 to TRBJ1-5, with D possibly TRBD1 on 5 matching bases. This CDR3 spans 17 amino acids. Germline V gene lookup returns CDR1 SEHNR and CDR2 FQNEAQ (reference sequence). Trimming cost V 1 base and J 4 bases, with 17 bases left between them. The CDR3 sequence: CASSLGAGPVGNQPQHF. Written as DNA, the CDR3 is TGTGCCAGCAGCTTAGGCGCGGGGCCCGTGGGGAATCAGCCCCAGCATTTT.

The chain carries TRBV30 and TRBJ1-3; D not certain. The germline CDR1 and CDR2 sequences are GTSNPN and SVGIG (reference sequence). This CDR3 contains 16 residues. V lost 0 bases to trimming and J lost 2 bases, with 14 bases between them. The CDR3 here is CAWSVRVQQAGNTIYF. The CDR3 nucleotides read TGTGCCTGGAGTGTACGGGTCCAGCAAGCTGGAAACACCATATATTTT.